The clone carrying this TCR beta chain was seen many times. The length of the CDR3 is 12 residues. The V end lost 0 bases, the J end lost 8 bases, and 6 bases lay between the germline ends. Germline values: CDR1 SGHRS, CDR2 YFSETQ. This sample is drawn from a study of neurological immune-mediated disorders. TCRdb ran MiXCR on the 5' RACE reads and lists one entry per CDR3 protein. The sample lists 55,000 to 75,000 distinct CDR3 sequences; roughly 5.6% were seen once. This chain uses TRBV5-1 with TRBJ2-1, with TRBD2 as a possible D gene (6 bases). The sample consisted of PBMCs. The receptor was isolated from a human donor with multiple sclerosis. The donor label of this sample is uncertain. CDR3: CASSLGGDEQFF. The CDR3 nucleotides read TGCGCCAGCAGCTTGGGGGGGGATGAGCAGTTCTTC.